This is a list of T cell receptor beta chains from one sample in a study of cytomegalovirus exposure and HLA in healthy donors. The repertoire was sequenced with immunoSEQ multiplex PCR; TCRdb's copy has only in-frame clones and lacks some. The table includes about 140,000 clones, around 73% detected once. What was sequenced was PBMCs. These receptors all stem from a female donor in good health and CMV-seronegative. CDR3s include the opening cysteine and the closing phenylalanine or tryptophan. D genes are given only for firm matches. Only part of the rows carry a size: once, few, many, or a class if the clone is expanded.

14,TRBJ1-5,-,TRBD1,TRBV19,TGTGCCAGTCGAGGGACAGCGTTGGGACAGCCCCAGCATTTT,CASRGTALGQPQHF
15,TRBJ2-1,few,-,TRBV2,TGTGCCAGCCCGAACGGAGACGGAGGCGACAATGAGCAGTTCTTC,CASPNGDGGDNEQFF
14,TRBJ1-5,-,-,TRBV6-1,TGTGCCAGCAGTGAAGGTAACAGTAAGCAGCCCCAGCATTTT,CASSEGNSKQPQHF
17,TRBJ1-3,-,-,TRBV10-1,TGCGCCAGCAGTTTGTACGGGGGGCGGAGCTCTGGAAACACCATATATTTT,CASSLYGGRSSGNTIYF
16,TRBJ2-1,-,TRBD2,TRBV5-1,TGCGCCAGCAGCTGGAAGACTAGCGGGGGGGCATGTGAGCAGTTCTTC,CASSWKTSGGACEQFF
13,TRBJ2-4,-,-,TRBV7-2,TGTGCCAGCAGCGCCCACGACAGAAACATTCAGTACTTC,CASSAHDRNIQYF
13,TRBJ2-7,-,-,TRBV5-1,TGCGCCAGCAGCCCGGACTCCCTGGGTATGCAGTACTTC,CASSPDSLGMQYF
16,TRBJ2-3,few,TRBD1,TRBV4-1,TGCGCCAGCAGCCTGTCGGACAGGGTGGGCACAGATACGCAGTATTTT,CASSLSDRVGTDTQYF
13,TRBJ2-4,-,TRBD1,TRBV19,TGTGCCAGTAGTATAGGGTGGGACAGGGCGTTGCTCTTC,CASSIGWDRALLF
18,TRBJ1-1,-,TRBD1,TRBV5-1,TGCGCCAGCAGTTCCCCTCCCGGGACAGGGGTATGGAACACTGAAGCTTTCTTT,CASSSPPGTGVWNTEAFF
16,TRBJ2-3,-,TRBD1,TRBV5-1,TGCGCCAGCAGACTGGGACAGGGAGGTTTCACAGATACGCAGTATTTT,CASRLGQGGFTDTQYF
17,TRBJ1-6,-,TRBD1,TRBV4-1,TGCGCCAGCAGCCAAGATCAGGGACAGCCCTATAATTCACCCCTCCACTTT,CASSQDQGQPYNSPLHF
15,TRBJ1-3,once,-,TRBV4-2,TGTGCCAGCAGCCAAGATCCAGGGTACGGAAACACCATATATTTT,CASSQDPGYGNTIYF
14,TRBJ1-5,once,-,TRBV28,TGTGCCAGCATGGGCAATTGGAACAATCAGCCCCAGCATTTT,CASMGNWNNQPQHF
12,TRBJ2-5,-,-,TRBV30,TGTGCCTGGAGTGTCCAGGGGGGGACCCAGTACTTC,CAWSVQGGTQYF
16,TRBJ1-1,-,-,TRBV5-1,TGCGCCAGCAGCTTGGCGGGAATCCGGATGAACACTGAAGCTTTCTTT,CASSLAGIRMNTEAFF
13,TRBJ1-1,-,TRBD1,TRBV4-1,TGCGCCAGCAGCCAATTGGACAGGGCTGGGGCTTTCTTT,CASSQLDRAGAFF
14,TRBJ1-5,-,TRBD1,TRBV19,TGTGCCAGTAGTACACAGGGGAGCAATCAGCCCCAGCATTTT,CASSTQGSNQPQHF
13,TRBJ1-2,once,-,TRBV27,TGTGCCAGCAGTTTTCCTCGACAGGCTCCTTTCACCTTC,CASSFPRQAPFTF
16,TRBJ2-7,-,TRBD2,TRBV6-5,TGTGCCAGCAGTTACTCTAGCGGGAGGGCCGTGAACGAGCAGTACTTC,CASSYSSGRAVNEQYF
15,TRBJ1-4,-,-,TRBV5-1,TGCGCCAGCAGCTTGGTGCCGGGAGGAGGTGAAAAACTGTTTTTT,CASSLVPGGGEKLFF
12,TRBJ1-2,-,-,TRBV10-2,TGCGCCAGCAGTGACAGAAGCTATGGCTACACCTTC,CASSDRSYGYTF
15,TRBJ2-7,-,-,TRBV11-3,TGTGCCAGCAGCTCCGGGGGCTCGCGGGGGTACGAGCAGTACTTC,CASSSGGSRGYEQYF
16,TRBJ2-7,-,TRBD2,TRBV18,TGTGCCAGCTCTTCGGGGAGCGGGAGGCCGAGCTACGAGCAGTACTTC,CASSSGSGRPSYEQYF